These 21 T cell receptor beta chains were all obtained from the same sample, sequenced in a study of CD8 T cells in ankylosing spondylitis. Notes on the study in general: About 8 highly homologous variants formed a TCR beta motif that appeared characteristic of ankylosing spondylitis blood.

TCRdb itself ran the 5' RACE reads through MiXCR, one entry per CDR3 protein. The data contain about 480,000 distinct CDR3 sequences, 17% of them singletons. What these receptors recognize is not known. Sequences were obtained from blood, either unsorted or a sorted T cell fraction (not recorded which). The receptors shown here come from a male donor with ankylosing spondylitis.

Only a few counts were recorded for this clonotype. An end of the junction does not agree with germline; a read error may underlie this. The V call is TRBV7-2, the J call TRBJ2-7; D gene ambiguous. This CDR3 is built from 12 residues. The germline V gene encodes CDR1 SGHTA and CDR2 FQGNSA. The CDR3 reads CASGRPSFEQYF. DNA of the CDR3: TGTGCCAGCGGACGACCCTCCTTCGAGCAGTACTTC.

V and J are TRBV5-1 and TRBJ2-2; TRBD2 aligns across 8 bases. CDR3 length equals 15 residues. V shed 0 bases, J shed 6 bases, and the junction held 4 bases outside the gene matches. Germline assignment: CDR1 SGHRS and CDR2 YFSETQ. The CDR3 sequence: CASSLAGGVSGELFF. CDR3 sequence (DNA): TGCGCCAGCAGCTTGGCCGGGGGGGTCTCCGGGGAGCTGTTTTTT.

This clonotype turned up a few times. This sequence joins TRBV5-5 and TRBJ2-7; 10 bases are a match to TRBD2. V dropped 4 bases and J dropped 0; count of bases not matched to a gene: 10. The CDR3 covers 17 residues. Germline loops: CDR1 SGHKS, CDR2 YYEKEE (reference sequence). The CDR3 DNA is TGTGCCAGCAGCACCGGGACTAGCGCCCGACACTCCTACGAGCAGTACTTC. As protein: CASSTGTSARHSYEQYF.

About this clonotype itself: Lacking the conserved final phenylalanine or tryptophan, this CDR3 likely reflects a read error. The chain carries TRBV5-1 and TRBJ1-6; perhaps TRBD1 as D (6 bases). Trimming removed 0 bases from V and 6 bases from J, with 13 bases in between. The CDR3 covers 16 residues. Germline lookup yields CDR1 SGHRS and CDR2 YFSETQ. CDR3 in DNA: TGCGCCAGCAGCTTGGGCGGACAGAAGGCTAATTCACCCCTCCACTCT. This translates into CASSLGGQKANSPLHS.

CDR3 DNA sequence: TGTGCCAGCTCACCTATAGGGACTAGCAACGATGAGCAGTTCTTC. Translation: CASSPIGTSNDEQFF. The V call is TRBV18, the J call TRBJ2-1; 9 bases fit TRBD2. This CDR3 has 15 amino acids. The V segment lost 3 bases and the J segment 8 bases; nucleotides outside the gene matches: 8. Germline lookup yields CDR1 KGHSH and CDR2 LQKENI.

This chain connects TRBV30 to TRBJ1-1; D unresolved. Per germline, CDR1 GTSNPN and CDR2 SVGIG (reference sequence). This CDR3 spans 14 amino acids. The ends were cut back, 0 bases at V and 0 bases at J, with 8 bases in the middle. CDR3 in amino acids: CAWSVGNLNTEAFF. The CDR3, as DNA: TGTGCCTGGAGTGTAGGGAACTTGAACACTGAAGCTTTCTTT.

The V call is TRBV12-3 or TRBV12-4, the J call TRBJ1-4; 8 bases map to TRBD1. CDR3 length: 15 residues. J lost 3 bases, V lost 6 bases, and 6 bases had no gene match. The CDR3 DNA is TGTGCCAGCAGCCCTCAGGGGGCTGCTAATGAAAAACTGTTTTTT. This translates into CASSPQGAANEKLFF.

This clonotype was observed a few times. Here the CDR3 reads CASSVQGPARYGYTF. CDR3 DNA: TGTGCCAGCAGCGTTCAGGGTCCAGCCAGGTATGGCTACACCTTC. The chain has TRBV3-1 and TRBJ1-2; D is perhaps TRBD1 (5 bases). From germline, CDR1 is LGHDT and CDR2 YNNKEL (reference sequence). The CDR3 is 15 amino acids. V was trimmed by 5 bases and J by 5 bases, leaving 18 bases between them.

The chain uses TRBV20-1 and TRBJ1-1; D is possibly TRBD1 (5 bases). This CDR3 region has 16 residues. Germline V gives CDR1 DFQATT, CDR2 SNEGSKA (reference sequence). V dropped 5 bases and J dropped 5 bases, with 24 bases sitting between them. DNA for the CDR3: TGCAGTGCTCCCTCCGGCCGCCTTAGAAGGGGTACTGAAGCTTTCTTT. It encodes CSAPSGRLRRGTEAFF.

The J gene is TRBJ1-4, the V gene TRBV5-1; D not resolved. Germline loops: CDR1 SGHRS, CDR2 YFSETQ. V lost 0 bases and J 4 bases, leaving 7 bases between the germline ends. This CDR3 has 14 amino acids. CDR3 residues: CASSLGIDNEKLFF. In DNA, the CDR3 is TGCGCCAGCAGCTTGGGGATCGATAATGAAAAACTGTTTTTT.

The V and J genes are TRBV7-9 and TRBJ1-3, with D perhaps TRBD1 (5 bases). The CDR3 is made up of 14 amino acids. The V gene's germline CDR1 is SEHNR and CDR2 FQNEAQ (reference sequence). V gave up 5 bases and J gave up 4 bases, with 12 bases separating them. CDR3 in DNA: TGTGCCAGCAGCGGAGGGGCAGGGGGAAACACCATATATTTT. Amino acids: CASSGGAGGNTIYF.

This sequence joins TRBV20-1 and TRBJ2-3, with 7 bases fitting TRBD2. CDR1 DFQATT and CDR2 SNEGSKA come from the germline V gene (reference sequence). This CDR3 contains 14 residues. V was pared by 6 bases and J by 4 bases, with 10 bases of the junction left unmatched. The DNA for the CDR3 is TGCAGTGCCAGAACTAGCGTCGGAGCAGATACGCAGTATTTT. Protein sequence: CSARTSVGADTQYF.

This clonotype was observed a few times. The chain has TRBV4-3 and TRBJ2-1, with unresolved D. This CDR3 spans 16 amino acids. V was pared by 0 bases and J by 0 bases, with 9 bases between. The germline gives CDR1 LGHNA, CDR2 YSLEER. The CDR3 bases are TGCGCCAGCAGCCAAGAGGGGTGGGGCTCCTACAATGAGCAGTTCTTC. As protein: CASSQEGWGSYNEQFF.

V and J are TRBV20-1 and TRBJ1-2, with D possibly TRBD1 on 5 matching bases. This CDR3 comprises 20 residues. Trimming took 6 bases from V and 2 from J, leaving 34 bases between them. In germline, CDR1 is DFQATT, CDR2 SNEGSKA (reference sequence). The CDR3 is CSAKSPARALGEGVNYGYTF. For the CDR3, the DNA is TGCAGTGCGAAATCCCCTGCCAGGGCCTTAGGGGAAGGGGTAAACTATGGCTACACCTTC.

This clonotype was seen ten or more times. V and J are TRBV12-3 or TRBV12-4 and TRBJ1-5; D unresolved. The CDR3 is 14 amino acids. V dropped 6 bases and J dropped 3 bases, with 12 bases sitting between them. The CDR3 region has the DNA TGTGCCAGCAGCCGGGGAGGTATCAATCAGCCCCAGCATTTT. Translation: CASSRGGINQPQHF.

The chain recombines TRBV7-3 with TRBJ2-2, with D perhaps being TRBD1 or TRBD2 (6 bases each). Germline V gene lookup returns CDR1 SGHTA and CDR2 FQGTGA. CDR3 size: 16 residues. The germline V and J ends were trimmed by 3 bases and 1 base, with 12 bases remaining between them. CDR3 sequence (DNA): TGTGCCAGCAGCTTCTCTGGGGGGCAGAACACCGGGGAGCTGTTTTTT. Protein sequence: CASSFSGGQNTGELFF.

The rearrangement joins TRBV12-5 to TRBJ2-4; no clear D gene. V lost 1 base, J lost 3 bases, and 4 bases lay in between. Germline lookup yields CDR1 LGHNT and CDR2 FRNRAP. The CDR3 consists of 13 residues. The CDR3 region has the DNA TGTGCTAGTGGTTTGGGACACAAAAACATTCAGTACTTC. Its translation is CASGLGHKNIQYF. Full variable domain (outside the CDR3, taken from reference TRBV12-5 and TRBJ2-4): DARVTQTPRHKVTEMGQEVTMRCQPILGHNTVFWYRQTMMQGLELLAYFRNRAPLDDSGMPKDRFSAEMPDATLATLKIQPSEPRDSAVYFCASGLGHKNIQYFGAGTRLSVL.

This chain joins TRBV30 and TRBJ2-2; D unclear. Germline V gene data show CDR1 as GTSNPN and CDR2 as SVGIG (reference sequence). V was shortened by 5 bases and J by 1 base, with 17 bases between the two germline ends. This CDR3 is 16 amino acids long. The CDR3 coding sequence is TGTGCCTGGGTATCGAGGACCAGCGTGAACACCGGGGAGCTGTTTTTT. Translation gives CAWVSRTSVNTGELFF.

This clonotype was detected a few times. The CDR3 loop reads CSVEDLGLAGSYEQYF. The CDR3 nucleotides read TGCAGCGTTGAAGATTTGGGACTAGCGGGCTCCTACGAGCAGTACTTC. V and J are TRBV29-1 and TRBJ2-7; 12 nucleotides line up with TRBD2. Germline assignment: CDR1 SQVTM and CDR2 ANQGSEA. V dropped 0 bases and J dropped 0; count of bases not matched to a gene: 3. There are 16 residues in the CDR3.

Comments on this clonotype: This clone may be a read error of a much larger clone one base away. The chain joins TRBV20-1 to TRBJ2-7; 7 nucleotides agree with TRBD2. Germline trimming cut 6 bases from V and 2 bases from J; bases unmatched to any gene: 4. Germline V CDR1 and CDR2: DFQATT, SNEGSKA (reference sequence). This CDR3 region has 12 residues. CDR3 nucleotides: TGCAGTGCCGGGACTAAAACCTACGAGCAGTACTTC. Translating gives CSAGTKTYEQYF.

This clonotype has a handful of counts. The CDR3 region is CASSLGASFNTGELFF. In DNA, the CDR3 is TGTGCCAGCAGTTTAGGGGCTTCATTTAACACCGGGGAGCTGTTTTTT. The V call is TRBV12-3 or TRBV12-4, the J call TRBJ2-2; D remains ambiguous. The CDR3 contains 16 residues. V lost 1 base, J lost 2 bases, and 11 bases lay in between.